This T cell receptor beta chain was documented in a study of CD8 T cells in ankylosing spondylitis. General study points: Clones tied to disease were said to be significantly enriched in matched ankylosing spondylitis synovial fluid. In the blood and synovial fluid of reactive arthritis, some motif variants had been previously reported. It appeared that ankylosing spondylitis blood was characterized by a TCR beta motif of fewer than 10 highly homologous variants.

The authors made TCR beta libraries by quantitative 5'-RACE with molecular barcodes. TCRdb re-derived calls from the 5' RACE reads in MiXCR, one entry per CDR3 protein. The table lists 150,000 to 200,000 distinct CDR3 sequences, around a third of them singletons. In the case of this clonotype: Its antigen is undetermined.

Sequenced: synovial fluid, either unsorted or a sorted T cell fraction (not recorded which). The TCR sequence derives from a male donor with ankylosing spondylitis.

In DNA form, the CDR3 reads TGTGCCAGCAGCCAAGGGGGAGGCCGGGGAGCTTTCTTT. Protein product: CASSQGGGRGAFF. V and J are TRBV3-1 and TRBJ1-1, with unresolved D. Trimming removed 1 base from V and 10 bases from J, with 13 bases in between. This CDR3 has 13 residues. CDR1 is LGHDT and CDR2 is YNNKEL in the germline V gene (reference sequence).